This T cell receptor (beta chain) was sequenced in a study of vaccination and CD4 T cells after COVID-19. In regard to this clonotype: What it binds is not known. Relative to the germline gene, one junction end is altered; a read error may explain this.

From germline, CDR1 is MNHEY and CDR2 SVGAGI. The CDR3 is 15 amino acids. Cultured CD4+ T-cell DNA underwent Oncomine TCR Beta short-read sequencing. TCRdb recomputed calls from the PCR reads with MiXCR, one row per CDR3 protein. The profile shows about 20,000 distinct CDR3 sequences, around half of them singletons. Treatment denoted: approximately nine-day PBMC culture with coronavirus spike peptide pools or control peptides (ViraFEST assay). The sequenced sample was CD4+ T cells from blood, cultured in vitro. The sequence was collected from a human donor who had recovered from COVID-19. The chain links TRBV6-5 to TRBJ2-5; 8 nucleotides line up with TRBD1. CDR3: CASIYTGTGEETQYF. The DNA of the CDR3 is TGTGCCAGCATTTACACCGGGACAGGCGAAGAGACCCAGTACTTC.